The 32 T cell receptor beta chains below were found in one sample sequenced in a study of PD-1 blockade in classical Hodgkin lymphoma. Relapse was seen in all patients after autologous stem cell transplantation, and brentuximab vedotin exposure was variable. Profiling relied on immunoSEQ multiplex PCR, and the TCRdb table lists in-frame clones only, not all of them. This sample yields 90,000 to 100,000 clones, of which 75% to 90% are seen a single time; 9.5% to 12% belongs to the top ten. Specimen: peripheral blood mononuclear cells (PBMCs), collected before the second cycle of nivolumab. These receptors were collected from a human donor with classical Hodgkin lymphoma.

This clone showed up just once. The junction departs from germline at one end; a sequencing error may be responsible. The gene calls are TRBV19 and TRBJ1-1; D may be TRBD1 (5 bases). The CDR3 spans 15 residues. Germline V gene lookup returns CDR1 LNHDA and CDR2 SQIVND (reference sequence). CDR3 loop: CASSIEEDMNTEVFF. DNA of the CDR3: TGTGCCAGTAGTATAGAAGAGGACATGAACACTGAAGTTTTCTTT.

The rearrangement uses TRBV5-1 and TRBJ2-3, with 9 bases aligning to TRBD2. The germline gives CDR1 SGHRS, CDR2 YFSETQ. The CDR3 is made up of 16 amino acids. V trimming: 4 bases; J trimming: 1 base; junction bases outside the gene matches: 7. The CDR3 DNA reads TGCGCCAGCAGCCGGACCGTAGCGGGAGGCACAGATACGCAGTATTTT. Translated, it gives CASSRTVAGGTDTQYF.

The chain uses TRBV4-1 and TRBJ2-2; no definite D call. V was cut by 4 bases and J by 5 bases, with 14 bases left in between. Germline CDR1 MGHRA, CDR2 YSYEKL. This CDR3 has 15 amino acids. The CDR3 sequence: CASSPQFGLTGELFF. DNA of the CDR3: TGCGCCAGCAGCCCCCAGTTCGGTCTTACCGGGGAGCTGTTTTTT.

This chain connects TRBV7-9 to TRBJ2-2; TRBD2 might be the D (5 bases). V was trimmed by 4 bases and J by 5 bases, leaving 17 bases between them. This CDR3 has 16 amino acids. Germline assignment: CDR1 SEHNR and CDR2 FQNEAQ (reference sequence). The CDR3 bases are TGTGCCAGCAGCTCACCGGTAGGAGGTTCGACCGGGGAGCTGTTTTTT. It codes for CASSSPVGGSTGELFF. The variable domain in full, completed from reference TRBV7-9 and TRBJ2-2, reads DTGVSQNPRHKITKRGQNVTFRCDPISEHNRLYWYRQTLGQGPEFLTYFQNEAQLEKSRLLSDRFSAERPKGSFSTLEIQRTEQGDSAMYLCASSSPVGGSTGELFFGEGSRLTVL.

The count of this clone is one. The rearrangement joins TRBV7-9 to TRBJ2-7; D unresolved. Trimming left V 1 base short and J 2 bases short, with 9 bases between. In germline, CDR1 is SEHNR, CDR2 FQNEAQ (reference sequence). The CDR3 is 14 amino acids. DNA for the CDR3: TGTGCCAGCAGCTTAGGGGTTCGGGCCTACGAGCAGTACTTC. It codes for CASSLGVRAYEQYF.

The chain employs TRBV19 and TRBJ1-1; weak D call: TRBD1 (5 bases). Germline CDR1 LNHDA, CDR2 SQIVND (reference sequence). The CDR3 has 18 residues. Between the trimmed V and J ends, which lost 8 bases and 1 base, there was a span of 26 bases. The CDR3 nucleotides are TGTGCCAGTTCAAGGGGATGGTGGGGGAAGATTAGGAACACTGAAGCTTTCTTT. It translates to CASSRGWWGKIRNTEAFF.

The sample holds one count of this clone. The chain couples TRBV7-8 to TRBJ1-5; 7 nucleotides line up with TRBD1. The CDR3 is 19 residues long. Trimming took 5 bases from V and 0 from J; bases not matched to a gene: 16. The germline gives CDR1 SGHVS, CDR2 FQNEAQ. CDR3 sequence (DNA): TGTGCCAGCAGCCCTCGACCCACTCCCGGGACAGATAGCAATCAGCCCCAGCATTTT. This encodes CASSPRPTPGTDSNQPQHF.

V gene TRBV4-1 combines with J gene TRBJ1-4; TRBD1 agrees at 9 bases. V trimming: 1 base; J trimming: 8 bases; junction bases outside the gene matches: 5. The CDR3 has 15 amino acids. Per germline, CDR1 MGHRA and CDR2 YSYEKL. In nucleotides, the CDR3 is TGCGCCAGCAGCCAAGTGGGACAGGGAGGCGAAAAACTGTTTTTT. This codes for CASSQVGQGGEKLFF.

Concerning this clone itself: At one end, the junction sequence differs from germline, possibly due to a read error. CDR3 loop: CASSSRDASHEQYF. The CDR3 nucleotides read TGTGCCAGCTCGTCGCGGGACGCCTCCCACGAGCAGTACTTC. The genes are TRBV18 and TRBJ2-7; D is possibly TRBD2 (6 bases). CDR3 length: 14 residues. CDR1 is KGHSH, CDR2 LQKENI, per germline. The entire variable domain, with the rest obtained from reference TRBV18 and TRBJ2-7, is as follows: NAGVMQNPRHLVRRRGQEARLRCSPMKGHSHVYWYRQLPEEGLKFMVYLQKENIIDESGMPKERFSAEFPKEGPSILRIQQVVRGDSAAYFCASSSRDASHEQYFGPGTRLTVT.

The V and J genes are TRBV23-1 and TRBJ2-7, with 9 bases identical to TRBD2. TRBV23-1 is designated an ORF whose function remains uncertain. Trimming at V came to 3 bases and at J to 4 bases, leaving 7 bases not matched to a gene. The CDR3 extends over 15 amino acids. The CDR3 sequence is CASSQISGSRYEQYF. CDR3 DNA: TGCGCCAGCAGTCAGATTAGCGGGAGTCGGTACGAGCAGTACTTC.

Only a few counts were recorded for this clone. The J gene is TRBJ1-2, the V gene TRBV28; TRBD1 matches 9 bases. After removal of 5 bases from V and 2 bases from J, the junction contained 12 bases not matched to a gene. The CDR3 length is 17 residues. CDR1 is MDHEN, CDR2 SYDVKM, per germline. The CDR3 region is CASSPYRPGTGNYGYTF. The DNA of the CDR3 is TGTGCCAGCAGTCCTTACAGGCCCGGGACAGGGAACTATGGCTACACCTTC.

The rearrangement joins TRBV28 to TRBJ2-7, with TRBD1 matching 9 bases. The CDR3 has 14 amino acids. J gave up 3 bases and V 6 bases, and 6 bases lay outside the gene matches. Germline assignment: CDR1 MDHEN and CDR2 SYDVKM. The CDR3: CASREGQGNYEQYF. CDR3 DNA: TGTGCCAGCAGGGAAGGACAGGGGAACTACGAGCAGTACTTC.

The V gene is TRBV19, the J gene TRBJ2-7, with 10 positions matching TRBD2. The CDR3 sequence is 15 residues long. With V trimmed by 1 base and J by 0 bases, 0 bases remained unmatched. CDR1 and CDR2 (germline): LNHDA, SQIVND (reference sequence). Here the CDR3 DNA reads TGTGCCAGTAGTATAGCTAGCGGGAGCTCCTACGAGCAGTACTTC. Its translation is CASSIASGSSYEQYF.

The J gene is TRBJ2-3, the V gene TRBV2, with unresolved D. Germline V lookup: CDR1 SNHLY, CDR2 FYNNEI. This CDR3 spans 15 amino acids. The germline V and J ends were trimmed by 4 bases and 0 bases, with 11 bases remaining between them. The CDR3 reads CASSGRETSTDTQYF. The CDR3 coding sequence is TGTGCCAGCAGTGGGCGCGAAACTAGCACAGATACGCAGTATTTT.

This chain links TRBV27 with TRBJ2-7; 9 bases are shared with TRBD1. The V gene's germline CDR1 is MNHEY and CDR2 SMNVEV (reference sequence). V was clipped by 8 bases and J by 4 bases; unmatched bases: 12. This CDR3 has 15 amino acids. In nucleotides, the CDR3 is TGTGCCAGCGGGGGGTGGGACAGGGATTTGTACGAGCAGTACTTC. Encoded protein: CASGGWDRDLYEQYF.

The genes are TRBV5-1 and TRBJ2-7; D is unresolved. This CDR3 contains 13 residues. Germline assignment: CDR1 SGHRS and CDR2 YFSETQ. Trimming took 3 bases from V and 7 from J, leaving 14 bases between them. The CDR3 here is CASSYRQASEQYF. The CDR3 bases are TGCGCCAGCAGCTACAGACAAGCCTCTGAGCAGTACTTC.

The chain recombines TRBV14 with TRBJ2-7; 10 bases fit TRBD2. The trim removed 3 bases at V and 4 bases at J, leaving 9 bases unmatched. The germline CDR1 and CDR2 sequences are SGHDN and FVKESK. The CDR3 contains 16 residues. CDR3 in amino acids: CASSQRTSGPRYEQYF. CDR3 DNA sequence: TGTGCCAGCAGCCAGAGGACTAGCGGACCCAGGTACGAGCAGTACTTC.

This clone was picked up one time. DNA for the CDR3: TGTGCCAGCAGTTTCCCAGGGGGCAATGAGCAGTTCTTC. Translation gives CASSFPGGNEQFF. This chain links TRBV27 with TRBJ2-1; 7 bases fit TRBD1. The V gene's germline CDR1 is MNHEY and CDR2 SMNVEV (reference sequence). The CDR3 contains 13 residues. The V and J ends lost 3 bases and 6 bases, in that order; junction bases with no gene match: 2.

The rearrangement joins TRBV2 to TRBJ2-7; 10 bases line up with TRBD2. The CDR3 extends over 13 amino acids. V shed 5 bases, J shed 5 bases, and the junction held 3 bases outside the gene matches. Germline-derived CDR1 and CDR2 are SNHLY and FYNNEI. The CDR3 DNA is TGTGCCAGCAGTCTGCTAGCGGGAGACGAGCAGTACTTC. This sequence encodes CASSLLAGDEQYF.

The V and J genes are TRBV27 and TRBJ1-2; TRBD1 might be the D (5 bases). V gave up 6 bases and J gave up 5 bases, with 7 bases separating them. Looked up from germline, CDR1 is MNHEY and CDR2 is SMNVEV (reference sequence). This CDR3 is built from 11 residues. CDR3 nucleotides: TGTGCCAGCAGCAAGGGGTATGGCTACACCTTC. Protein: CASSKGYGYTF.

This clone was observed a single time. The CDR3 sequence: CASSLGTGDEQFF. CDR3 bases: TGTGCCAGCAGCTTGGGAACAGGGGACGAGCAGTTCTTC. The chain couples TRBV5-4 to TRBJ2-1, with 7 bases identical to TRBD1. The germline CDR1 and CDR2 sequences are SGHNT and YYREEE (reference sequence). V dropped 0 bases and J dropped 10; count of bases not matched to a gene: 4. The CDR3 totals 13 residues.

The chain links TRBV15 to TRBJ2-1; TRBD1 matches 8 bases. Germline V lookup: CDR1 LNHNV, CDR2 YYDKDF (reference sequence). J gave up 2 bases and V 3 bases, and 3 bases lay outside the gene matches. The CDR3 loop spans 15 amino acids. The DNA for the CDR3 is TGTGCCACCAGCAGGGACAGGGCAACCTACAATGAGCAGTTCTTC. It specifies CATSRDRATYNEQFF.

The chain is built from TRBV4-2 and TRBJ1-2; maybe TRBD1 (6 bases). V lost 0 bases to trimming and J lost 6 bases, with 17 bases between them. This CDR3 has 16 residues. Per germline, CDR1 LGHNA and CDR2 YNFKEQ. The CDR3 spells CASSQEWPGVLDGYTF. CDR3 sequence (DNA): TGTGCCAGCAGCCAAGAGTGGCCAGGGGTGTTGGATGGCTACACCTTC.

The J gene is TRBJ1-2, the V gene TRBV6-1; D is unresolved. V lost 8 bases, J lost 7 bases, and 20 bases lay in between. Germline CDR1 MNHNS, CDR2 SASEGT. This CDR3 has 14 residues. CDR3 DNA: TGTGCCAGCGGAGATCGAGGAAGGGAGGGTGGCTACACCTTC. Translation: CASGDRGREGGYTF.

This chain connects TRBV28 to TRBJ2-7; D ambiguous. Germline V CDR1 and CDR2: MDHEN, SYDVKM. This CDR3 comprises 13 residues. V was pared by 2 bases and J by 1 base, with 6 bases between. The CDR3 reads CASSLERSYEQYF. Written as DNA, the CDR3 is TGTGCCAGCAGTTTAGAGAGATCCTACGAGCAGTACTTC.

V is TRBV4-1 and J is TRBJ2-2, with D perhaps TRBD2 (6 bases). There are 14 residues in the CDR3. With 5 bases removed from V and 3 bases from J, the gap between germline ends came to 10 bases. CDR1 and CDR2 from the germline V gene are MGHRA and YSYEKL. Here the CDR3 reads CASSSSGYTGELFF. The CDR3 coding sequence is TGCGCCAGCAGCTCGAGCGGGTACACCGGGGAGCTGTTTTTT.

The V call is TRBV9, the J call TRBJ2-2; D uncertain. CDR3 length: 13 amino acids. Germline-derived CDR1 and CDR2 are SGDLS and YYNGEE. V dropped 1 base and J dropped 4 bases, with 5 bases sitting between them. The CDR3 sequence is CASSVWGTGELFF. CDR3 DNA: TGTGCCAGCAGCGTATGGGGCACCGGGGAGCTGTTTTTT.

The chain has TRBV18 and TRBJ2-7; TRBD1 might be the D (5 bases). V gave up 3 bases and J gave up 0 bases, with 15 bases separating them. Germline assignment: CDR1 KGHSH and CDR2 LQKENI. This CDR3 region has 16 residues. In DNA form, the CDR3 reads TGTGCCAGCTCACCCCCCGGACACGGTAGCTCCTACGAGCAGTACTTC. Translation: CASSPPGHGSSYEQYF.

The V gene is TRBV30, the J gene TRBJ2-1; D is perhaps TRBD1 (5 bases). The CDR3 covers 15 residues. Trimming cost V 0 bases and J 2 bases, with 11 bases left between them. CDR1 and CDR2 (germline): GTSNPN, SVGIG (reference sequence). This CDR3 is CAWSVLQAAYNEQFF. CDR3 DNA: TGTGCCTGGAGTGTACTACAGGCCGCCTACAATGAGCAGTTCTTC.

The CDR3 DNA reads as TGTGCCAGCAGCTTGGGGGGGACAGTAAATGAAAAACTGTTTTTT. This gives the protein CASSLGGTVNEKLFF. This chain links TRBV11-2 with TRBJ1-4, with 7 bases lining up with TRBD1. Germline CDR1 is SGHAT and CDR2 is FQNNGV. The trim removed 3 bases at V and 5 bases at J, leaving 6 bases unmatched. The CDR3 runs 15 residues. Variable domain in full (rest from reference TRBV11-2 and TRBJ1-4): EAGVAQSPRYKIIEKRQSVAFWCNPISGHATLYWYQQILGQGPKLLIQFQNNGVVDDSQLPKDRFSAERLKGVDSTLKIQPAKLEDSAVYLCASSLGGTVNEKLFFGSGTQLSVL.

V usage is TRBV10-3 and J usage is TRBJ2-2; no firm D call. Trimming cost V 4 bases and J 0 bases, with 12 bases left between them. CDR3 size: 16 residues. The V gene's germline CDR1 is ENHRY and CDR2 SYGVKD. CDR3 sequence: CAISALRPSNTGELFF. The DNA of the CDR3 is TGTGCCATCAGTGCCCTGAGGCCCTCGAACACCGGGGAGCTGTTTTTT.

The V call is TRBV14, the J call TRBJ1-1, with D perhaps TRBD1 (6 bases). Germline assignment: CDR1 SGHDN and CDR2 FVKESK. The CDR3 spans 16 residues. With 0 bases removed from V and 0 bases from J, the gap between germline ends came to 11 bases. CDR3 residues: CASSQDRGTMNTEAFF. The DNA of the CDR3 is TGTGCCAGCAGCCAAGATAGGGGGACAATGAACACTGAAGCTTTCTTT.